These 32 T cell receptor beta chains were sequenced from one sample in a study of T cell clonality in common variable immunodeficiency. Generated by immunoSEQ multiplex PCR, the TCRdb table keeps only in-frame clones and is missing some. The sample shows tens of thousands of clones, none of them appearing just once. The specimen sequenced was peripheral blood mononuclear cells. Receptors originate from a person aged 18 to 70 in good health.

This clone was counted at least ten times. The observed sequence ends 3 residues before the CDR3 terminus, with the missing tail filled in from the germline J gene. V usage is TRBV5-1 and J usage is TRBJ2-1, with 8 bases lining up with TRBD2. The CDR3 totals 15 residues. The germline V gene encodes CDR1 SGHRS and CDR2 YFSETQ. The ends lost 4 bases at V and 6 bases at J; junction bases unmatched: 9. The CDR3 loop reads CASSPKAGAPNEQFF. The covered CDR3 bases are TGCGCCAGCAGCCCTAAAGCGGGAGCTCCCAATGAG. The full variable domain, completed using reference TRBV5-1 and TRBJ2-1, is KAGVTQTPRYLIKTRGQQVTLSCSPISGHRSVSWYQQTPGQGLQFLFEYFSETQRNKGNFPGRFSGRQFSNSRSEMNVSTLELGDSALYLCASSPKAGAPNEQFFGPGTRLTVL.

This clone was detected many times. The read terminates 3 residues ahead of where the CDR3 ends, so the germline J gene completes it. V and J are TRBV20-1 and TRBJ1-1, with no clear D. CDR3 length equals 14 residues. Trimming took off 7 bases at V and 4 bases at J, with 19 bases between the two ends. Per germline, CDR1 DFQATT and CDR2 SNEGSKA (reference sequence). The part of the CDR3 DNA that was read is TGCAGTGTCGCTCCTCGTGTTAAGGGCACTGAA. Protein: CSVAPRVKGTE. The CDR3 in full is CSVAPRVKGTEAFF.

This clone was detected many times. The CDR3 goes on 3 residues after the read ends, and that part is filled in from the germline J gene. The V gene is TRBV7-9, the J gene TRBJ2-6; D gene ambiguous. The V end lost 3 bases, the J end lost 1 base, and 7 bases lay between the germline ends. The CDR3 consists of 15 residues. Looked up from germline, CDR1 is SEHNR and CDR2 is FQNEAQ (reference sequence). The CDR3 bases that were read are TGTGCCAGCAGCTTCTCAGAGTCTGGGGCCAACGTC. Translation gives CASSFSESGANV. The entire CDR3 reads CASSFSESGANVLTF.

Many counts were recorded for this clone. The CDR3 end lies 3 residues beyond the end of the read and is filled in from the germline J gene. The J gene is TRBJ1-1, the V gene TRBV19; D perhaps matches TRBD1 (5 bases). CDR3 length: 14 amino acids. Looked up from germline, CDR1 is LNHDA and CDR2 is SQIVND (reference sequence). Deletions cut 5 bases from V and 2 bases from J, with 12 bases between. The sequenced CDR3 bases are TGTGCCAGTAGTGTCAGGGTCATAAACACTGAA. It is translated as CASSVRVINTE. The full CDR3 is CASSVRVINTEAFF.

This clone was detected a few times. The CDR3 end falls 3 residues outside the read, so it is completed with the germline J gene. J is TRBJ1-1 and V is TRBV6-1, with 12 positions matching TRBD1. There are 15 residues in the CDR3. The germline CDR1 and CDR2 sequences are MNHNS and SASEGT. CDR3: CASSEAGQGAREAFF. The CDR3 DNA, read in part, is TGTGCCAGCAGTGAGGCGGGACAGGGGGCTAGGGAG.

This clone came up many times. The DNA ends 3 residues before the CDR3 does, and the rest of the CDR3 is filled in from the germline J gene. V is TRBV7-9 and J is TRBJ1-1; D may be TRBD1 (6 bases). This CDR3 spans 12 amino acids. CDR1 and CDR2 from the germline V gene are SEHNR and FQNEAQ (reference sequence). The V and J ends lost 8 bases and 1 base respectively, with 8 bases between them. The part of the CDR3 DNA that was read is TGTGCCAGCGCGGGACAGAACACTGAA. Protein product: CASAGQNTE. The full CDR3 sequence reads CASAGQNTEAFF.

This clone was seen repeatedly, ten times or more. The CDR3 end is not reached by the read, which stops 3 residues before it; the germline J gene fills it in. The chain couples TRBV2 to TRBJ2-7, with TRBD2 as a possible D gene (6 bases). The CDR3 runs 14 residues. V lost 2 bases to trimming and J lost 5 bases, with 13 bases between them. The germline V gene encodes CDR1 SNHLY and CDR2 FYNNEI. The CDR3 bases that were read are TGTGCCAGCAGTGAAAACTGGGGGGTAGACGAG. Its translation is CASSENWGVDE. The entire CDR3 is CASSENWGVDEQYF.

This clone was detected many times. The read gets to within 3 residues of the CDR3 end, and the germline J gene fills in the rest. The chain recombines TRBV7-8 with TRBJ1-3; D possibly corresponds to TRBD1 (6 bases). The CDR3 has 16 amino acids. Germline V CDR1 and CDR2: SGHVS, FQNEAQ. The DNA read from the CDR3 is TGTGCCAGCAGCCACTTAAGCAGGGGCGCCGAACAGGGC. Amino acid sequence: CASSHLSRGAEQG. The complete CDR3 protein is CASSHLSRGAEQGIYF.

This clone was observed at least ten times. The observed sequence ends 3 residues before the CDR3 terminus, with the missing tail filled in from the germline J gene. V usage is TRBV7-6 and J usage is TRBJ1-6; D not resolved. V was shortened by 1 base and J by 8 bases, with 6 bases between the two germline ends. From germline, CDR1 is SGHVS and CDR2 FNYEAQ. This CDR3 spans 13 amino acids. The sequenced CDR3 bases are TGTGCCAGCAGCTTAGGTCGTGATTCACCC. Translation gives CASSLGRDSP. The complete CDR3 protein is CASSLGRDSPLHF.

Concerning this clone itself: The read ends 3 residues before the CDR3 terminus; that terminus is restored from the germline J gene. The rearrangement links TRBV2 to TRBJ2-3; 13 positions match TRBD2. V lost 6 bases, J lost 4 bases, and 7 bases stayed unmatched. CDR3 size: 16 residues. Germline loops: CDR1 SNHLY, CDR2 FYNNEI. CDR3 DNA (partial): TGTGCCAGCAGCACCGGGACTAGCGGGATAGCAGATACG. It translates to CASSTGTSGIADT. The CDR3, in full, reads CASSTGTSGIADTQYF.

This clone was seen repeatedly, ten times or more. Read coverage stops 3 residues before the CDR3 terminus; the germline J gene supplies the remainder. The chain joins TRBV12-3 or TRBV12-4 to TRBJ1-1; D is perhaps TRBD1 (6 bases). The V and J ends lost 6 bases and 1 base respectively, with 9 bases between them. The CDR3 spans 13 residues. CDR3 loop: CASRRTENTEAFF. The CDR3 DNA, read in part, is TGTGCCAGCAGGAGGACAGAGAACACTGAA.

This clone was seen ten or more times. Read data end 3 residues before the CDR3 end; the end is taken from the germline J gene. The chain is built from TRBV9 and TRBJ2-1, with TRBD2 identical over 10 bases. V shed 0 bases, J shed 6 bases, and the junction held 6 bases outside the gene matches. Germline CDR1 SGDLS, CDR2 YYNGEE. The CDR3 contains 16 residues. The CDR3 is CASSVGLAGGPNEQFF. The covered CDR3 bases are TGTGCCAGCAGCGTAGGGTTAGCGGGAGGCCCCAATGAG.

This clone was detected many times. With the read ending 3 residues before the CDR3 end, the germline J gene is used to fill in that end. The chain couples TRBV2 to TRBJ2-7, with D uncertain. Germline CDR1 reads SNHLY; CDR2 reads FYNNEI. This CDR3 is 13 amino acids long. Between the trimmed V and J ends, which lost 6 bases and 3 bases, there was a span of 12 bases. The part of the CDR3 DNA that was read is TGTGCCAGCAGCGGCGGTAGGTTCTACGAG. Residues: CASSGGRFYE. The complete CDR3 protein is CASSGGRFYEQYF. Full variable domain (outside the CDR3, taken from reference TRBV2 and TRBJ2-7): EPEVTQTPSHQVTQMGQEVILRCVPISNHLYFYWYRQILGQKVEFLVSFYNNEISEKSEIFDDQFSVERPDGSNFTLKIRSTKLEDSAMYFCASSGGRFYEQYFGPGTRLTVT.

This clone occurred many times. The sequenced part of the CDR3 DNA is TGCAGTGCTAGAGGAGGGACTAGCGGGTCCTACGAG. This translates into CSARGGTSGSYE. The whole CDR3 is CSARGGTSGSYEQYF. The rearrangement links TRBV20-1 to TRBJ2-7; 12 bases are shared with TRBD2. Read coverage stops 3 residues before the CDR3 terminus; the germline J gene supplies the remainder. The V and J ends lost 1 base and 1 base, in that order; junction bases with no gene match: 2. The V gene's germline CDR1 is DFQATT and CDR2 SNEGSKA (reference sequence). This CDR3 contains 15 residues.

This clone was observed at least ten times. The junction shows a germline mismatch at one end, possibly a read error. The read terminates 3 residues ahead of where the CDR3 ends, so the germline J gene completes it. The gene calls are TRBV6-1 and TRBJ2-3; 9 nucleotides align to TRBD1. CDR3 length: 14 residues. Germline CDR1 is MNHNS and CDR2 is SASEGT. Partial CDR3 DNA: TGTGCCAGCTGTGAAGGACAGGGGTGGCATACG. Residues: CASCEGQGWHT. In full, the CDR3 reads CASCEGQGWHTQYF.

This clone was counted ten times or more. The DNA ends 3 residues before the CDR3 does, and the rest of the CDR3 is filled in from the germline J gene. The chain joins TRBV27 to TRBJ2-1; 7 bases are shared with TRBD2. V was pared by 8 bases and J by 4 bases, with 5 bases of the junction left unmatched. Germline values: CDR1 MNHEY, CDR2 SMNVEV (reference sequence). The CDR3 spans 13 residues. CDR3 DNA, as far as it was read: TGTGCCAGCGGTAGGACTAGTTACAATGAG. Encoded protein: CASGRTSYNE. The CDR3 as a whole reads CASGRTSYNEQFF.

Many counts were recorded for this clone. The sequence runs out 3 residues before the end of the CDR3; the remainder is reconstructed from the germline J gene. The chain is built from TRBV19 and TRBJ2-7, with a weak D call TRBD1 (7 bases). The CDR3 consists of 15 residues. V lost 6 bases, J lost 1 base, and 16 bases lay in between. Germline V CDR1 and CDR2: LNHDA, SQIVND (reference sequence). Partial CDR3 DNA: TGTGCCAGTAGCCGCGGGGCAGGGGGTTCCTACGAG. It yields the protein CASSRGAGGSYE. The full CDR3 is CASSRGAGGSYEQYF.

This clone was seen repeatedly, ten times or more. With the read ending 3 residues before the CDR3 end, the germline J gene is used to fill in that end. This chain joins TRBV19 and TRBJ1-1, with 8 bases aligning to TRBD1. Germline V lookup: CDR1 LNHDA, CDR2 SQIVND (reference sequence). V was clipped by 4 bases and J by 5 bases; unmatched bases: 12. The CDR3 totals 16 residues. CDR3: CASSTGGQGAWTEAFF. CDR3 bases read: TGTGCCAGTAGTACCGGGGGGCAGGGGGCCTGGACTGAA.

This clone has at least ten counts. The sequence runs out 3 residues before the end of the CDR3; the remainder is reconstructed from the germline J gene. The genes are TRBV19 and TRBJ2-3; D ambiguous. The CDR3 spans 13 residues. Looked up from germline, CDR1 is LNHDA and CDR2 is SQIVND (reference sequence). Trimming pared 7 bases from V and 3 bases from J, leaving 11 bases between. The part of the CDR3 DNA that was read is TGTGCCAGTACCACGTCGACAACAGATACG. Protein product: CASTTSTTDT. The full CDR3 protein is CASTTSTTDTQYF.

This clone was found many times. The DNA ends 3 residues before the CDR3 does, and the rest of the CDR3 is filled in from the germline J gene. The V gene is TRBV20-1, the J gene TRBJ2-1; 15 positions agree with TRBD2. The CDR3 loop spans 15 amino acids. Trimming removed 1 base from V and 8 bases from J; junction bases left unmatched: 3. Germline V CDR1 and CDR2: DFQATT, SNEGSKA (reference sequence). CDR3 region: CSARGTSGRADEQFF. The covered CDR3 bases are TGCAGTGCTAGAGGGACTAGCGGGAGGGCCGATGAG.

At least ten counts were recorded for this clone. The missing CDR3 end, 3 residues past where the read stops, is filled in from the germline J gene. This chain joins TRBV7-9 and TRBJ2-7, with D possibly TRBD1 on 5 matching bases. The V end lost 5 bases, the J end lost 0 bases, and 11 bases lay between the germline ends. The CDR3 has 14 residues. CDR1 is SEHNR and CDR2 is FQNEAQ in the germline V gene (reference sequence). This chain's CDR3 is CASSVRDSSYEQYF. CDR3 DNA (partial): TGTGCCAGCAGCGTAAGAGACAGCTCCTACGAG. The full variable domain, its missing parts supplied by reference TRBV7-9 and TRBJ2-7, is DTGVSQNPRHKITKRGQNVTFRCDPISEHNRLYWYRQTLGQGPEFLTYFQNEAQLEKSRLLSDRFSAERPKGSFSTLEIQRTEQGDSAMYLCASSVRDSSYEQYFGPGTRLTVT.

This clone has at least ten counts. The read comes to an end 3 residues before the CDR3 does, leaving the germline J gene to fill in the end. The chain has TRBV15 and TRBJ2-1; 13 bases match TRBD2. J was trimmed by 6 bases and V by 5 bases; bases with no gene match: 4. Germline CDR1 is LNHNV and CDR2 is YYDKDF (reference sequence). CDR3 length equals 15 residues. The sequenced part of the CDR3 DNA is TGTGCCACCAGCGGAAGACTAGCGGGGGGCAATGAG. It translates to CATSGRLAGGNE. The full CDR3 protein reads CATSGRLAGGNEQFF.

This clone was seen many times. The read terminates 3 residues before the CDR3 end, so the remaining end is supplied by the germline J gene. J is TRBJ1-2 and V is TRBV2; D gene ambiguous. The CDR3 has 15 amino acids. Germline V gives CDR1 SNHLY, CDR2 FYNNEI. Deletions cut 1 base from V and 3 bases from J, with 12 bases between. CDR3 loop: CASSEGRSEDYGYTF. Incomplete CDR3 DNA: TGTGCCAGCAGTGAAGGTCGCAGCGAGGACTATGGC.

In its sample, this clone was seen many times. The read comes to an end 3 residues before the CDR3 does, leaving the germline J gene to fill in the end. This rearrangement joins TRBV19 to TRBJ1-1, with a tentative D call TRBD1 (6 bases). Germline V gene lookup returns CDR1 LNHDA and CDR2 SQIVND (reference sequence). Trimming pared 6 bases from V and 1 base from J, leaving 15 bases between. The CDR3 consists of 15 residues. The chain's CDR3 is CASRNTQGWNTEAFF. The covered CDR3 bases are TGTGCCAGTAGGAATACACAGGGCTGGAACACTGAA.

This clone was counted only a few times. The read comes to an end 3 residues before the CDR3 does, leaving the germline J gene to fill in the end. The chain combines TRBV4-2 with TRBJ2-7; TRBD2 might be the D (5 bases). Trimming cost V 0 bases and J 3 bases, with 9 bases left between them. Per germline, CDR1 LGHNA and CDR2 YNFKEQ. The CDR3 consists of 14 residues. The CDR3 sequence: CASSQDERNYEQYF. The CDR3 bases that were read are TGTGCCAGCAGCCAAGATGAGCGGAACTACGAG.

This clone was detected ten times or more. The observed sequence ends 3 residues before the CDR3 terminus, with the missing tail filled in from the germline J gene. This chain uses TRBV11-2 with TRBJ2-1; TRBD2 is a possible D gene (5 bases). This CDR3 has 14 residues. In germline, CDR1 is SGHAT, CDR2 FQNNGV. The V gene lost 3 bases and the J gene lost 7 bases, with 13 bases spanning the gap. The part of the CDR3 DNA that was read is TGTGCCAGCAGCTTCCCTTCGGGGTGGAATGAG. This gives the protein CASSFPSGWNE. The full CDR3 protein reads CASSFPSGWNEQFF.

This clone was counted ten times or more. Incomplete CDR3 DNA: TGTGCCAGCAGACAAGGGACTACCCTGCGCCCTGAA. Amino acids: CASRQGTTLRPE. The whole CDR3 is CASRQGTTLRPEAFF. The gene calls are TRBV2 and TRBJ1-1, with a weak D call TRBD1 (5 bases). The read comes to an end 3 residues before the CDR3 does, leaving the germline J gene to fill in the end. Between the trimmed V and J ends, which lost 6 bases and 6 bases, there was a span of 20 bases. Germline V gene data show CDR1 as SNHLY and CDR2 as FYNNEI. This CDR3 spans 15 amino acids.

This clone was seen a handful of times. The read ends 3 residues before the CDR3 terminus; that terminus is restored from the germline J gene. The V gene is TRBV5-6, the J gene TRBJ2-7; the match to TRBD2 covers 8 bases. This CDR3 comprises 13 residues. Germline CDR1 reads SGHDT; CDR2 reads YYEEEE. V was pared by 4 bases and J by 3 bases, with 3 bases of the junction left unmatched. The DNA read from the CDR3 is TGTGCCAGCAGCCCGGGGGGGGACTACGAG. Translated, it gives CASSPGGDYE. The entire CDR3 is CASSPGGDYEQYF. Looking up the rest from reference TRBV5-6 and TRBJ2-7 gives the full variable domain: DAGVTQSPTHLIKTRGQQVTLRCSPKSGHDTVSWYQQALGQGPQFIFQYYEEEERQRGNFPDRFSGHQFPNYSSELNVNALLLGDSALYLCASSPGGDYEQYFGPGTRLTVT.

This clone was found many times. The read falls 3 residues short of the CDR3 end, and the missing part is taken from the germline J gene. This rearrangement joins TRBV5-6 to TRBJ1-6; D uncertain. Germline loops: CDR1 SGHDT, CDR2 YYEEEE. With 4 bases removed from V and 10 bases from J, the gap between germline ends came to 12 bases. The CDR3 loop spans 13 amino acids. The part of the CDR3 DNA that was read is TGTGCCAGCAGCATGGACGGGGAATCACCC. Encoded protein: CASSMDGESP. Given in full, the CDR3 is CASSMDGESPLHF.

This clone was seen many times. Read data end 3 residues before the CDR3 end; the end is taken from the germline J gene. This sequence joins TRBV20-1 and TRBJ1-1; 10 bases align to TRBD1. V dropped 5 bases and J dropped 0; count of bases not matched to a gene: 15. Germline V gene data show CDR1 as DFQATT and CDR2 as SNEGSKA (reference sequence). This CDR3 region has 18 residues. CDR3 region: CSAPGTGDHPQLNTEAFF. The sequenced CDR3 bases are TGCAGTGCTCCCGGGACAGGGGATCATCCCCAACTGAACACTGAA.

This clone has ten or more counts. Read sequence stops 3 residues before the CDR3 end, and the germline J gene provides the missing end. The V gene is TRBV7-9, the J gene TRBJ1-6; possibly TRBD1 for D (5 bases). CDR1 is SEHNR, CDR2 FQNEAQ, per germline (reference sequence). V lost 1 base and J 10 bases, leaving 8 bases between the germline ends. This CDR3 spans 13 amino acids. Partial CDR3 DNA: TGTGCCAGCAGCTTAGAAGGGGTATCACCC. It is translated as CASSLEGVSP. The entire CDR3 protein reads CASSLEGVSPLHF.

This clone was observed many times. Coverage ceases 3 residues before the CDR3 finishes, and the germline J gene fills in the end. The rearrangement uses TRBV5-5 and TRBJ2-5; TRBD1 might be the D (5 bases). This CDR3 region has 15 residues. Trimming stripped 0 bases from V and 7 bases from J, with 16 bases between. Germline V CDR1 and CDR2: SGHKS, YYEKEE (reference sequence). CDR3 amino acids: CASSLVPGQGPTQYF. CDR3 bases read: TGTGCCAGCAGCTTGGTTCCCGGCCAGGGCCCGACC.